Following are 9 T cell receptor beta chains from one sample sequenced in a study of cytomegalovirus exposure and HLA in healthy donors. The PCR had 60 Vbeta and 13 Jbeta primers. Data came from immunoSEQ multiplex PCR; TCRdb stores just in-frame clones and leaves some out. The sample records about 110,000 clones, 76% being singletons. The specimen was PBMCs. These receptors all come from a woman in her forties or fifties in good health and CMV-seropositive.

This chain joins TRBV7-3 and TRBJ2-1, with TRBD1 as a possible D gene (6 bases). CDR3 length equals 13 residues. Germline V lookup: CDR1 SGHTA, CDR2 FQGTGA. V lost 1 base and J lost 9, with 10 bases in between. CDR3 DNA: TGTGCCAGCAGCTTAAAGTCAGGGGTTGAGCAGTTCTTC. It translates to CASSLKSGVEQFF.

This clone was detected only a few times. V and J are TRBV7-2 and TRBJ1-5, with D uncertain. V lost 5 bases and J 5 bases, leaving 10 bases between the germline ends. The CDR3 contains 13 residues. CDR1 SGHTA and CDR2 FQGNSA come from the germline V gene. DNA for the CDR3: TGTGCCAGCAGCGGGGTGGGAGATCAGCCCCAGCATTTT. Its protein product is CASSGVGDQPQHF. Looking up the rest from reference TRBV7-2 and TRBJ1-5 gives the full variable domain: GAGVSQSPSNKVTEKGKDVELRCDPISGHTALYWYRQSLGQGLEFLIYFQGNSAPDKSGLPSDRFSAERTGGSVSTLTIQRTQQEDSAVYLCASSGVGDQPQHFGDGTRLSIL.

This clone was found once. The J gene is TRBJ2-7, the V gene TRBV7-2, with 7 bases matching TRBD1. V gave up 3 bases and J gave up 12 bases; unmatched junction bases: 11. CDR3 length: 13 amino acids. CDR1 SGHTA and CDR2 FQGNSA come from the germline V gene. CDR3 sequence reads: CASSFQRGRNPYF. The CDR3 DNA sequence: TGTGCCAGCAGCTTTCAAAGGGGGCGGAATCCGTACTTC.

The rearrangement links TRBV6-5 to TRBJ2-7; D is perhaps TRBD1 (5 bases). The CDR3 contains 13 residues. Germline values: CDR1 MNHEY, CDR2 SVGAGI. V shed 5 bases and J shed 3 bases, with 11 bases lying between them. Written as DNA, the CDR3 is TGTGCCAGCAGTAGAACACAGGACTACGAGCAGTACTTC. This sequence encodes CASSRTQDYEQYF.

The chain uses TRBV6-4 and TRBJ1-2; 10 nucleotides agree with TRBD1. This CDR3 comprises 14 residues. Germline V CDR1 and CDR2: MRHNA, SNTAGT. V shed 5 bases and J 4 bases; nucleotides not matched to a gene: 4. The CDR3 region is CASSPDRGAYGYTF. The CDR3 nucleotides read TGTGCCAGCAGTCCGGACAGGGGGGCCTATGGCTACACCTTC.

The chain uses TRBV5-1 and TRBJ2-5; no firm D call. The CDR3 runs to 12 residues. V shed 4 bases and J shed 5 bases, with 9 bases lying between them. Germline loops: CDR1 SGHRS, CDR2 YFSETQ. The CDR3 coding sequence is TGCGCCAGCAGCCTCCTGTTCGAGACCCAGTACTTC. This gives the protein CASSLLFETQYF.

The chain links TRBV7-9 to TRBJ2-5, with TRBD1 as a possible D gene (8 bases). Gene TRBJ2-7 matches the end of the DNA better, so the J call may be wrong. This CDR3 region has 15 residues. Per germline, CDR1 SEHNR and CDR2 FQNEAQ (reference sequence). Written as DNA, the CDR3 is TGTGCCAGCAGCCGGGGGGACAGGCCATCCTACGAGCAGTACTTC. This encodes CASSRGDRPSYEQYF.

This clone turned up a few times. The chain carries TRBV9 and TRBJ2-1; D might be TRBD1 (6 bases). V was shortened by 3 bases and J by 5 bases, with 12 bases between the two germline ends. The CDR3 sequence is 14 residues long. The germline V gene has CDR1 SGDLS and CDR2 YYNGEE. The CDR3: CASSAGHRDNEQFF. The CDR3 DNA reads TGTGCCAGCAGCGCGGGACATAGGGACAATGAGCAGTTCTTC.

DNA for the CDR3: TGCGCCAGCAGCCCAACCAGGTTATCCAATCAGCCCCAGCATTTT. Translating it yields CASSPTRLSNQPQHF. V and J are TRBV4-1 and TRBJ1-5, with D hard to call. CDR1 and CDR2 (germline): MGHRA, YSYEKL. This CDR3 contains 15 residues. Trimming took 4 bases from V and 3 from J, leaving 13 bases between them.